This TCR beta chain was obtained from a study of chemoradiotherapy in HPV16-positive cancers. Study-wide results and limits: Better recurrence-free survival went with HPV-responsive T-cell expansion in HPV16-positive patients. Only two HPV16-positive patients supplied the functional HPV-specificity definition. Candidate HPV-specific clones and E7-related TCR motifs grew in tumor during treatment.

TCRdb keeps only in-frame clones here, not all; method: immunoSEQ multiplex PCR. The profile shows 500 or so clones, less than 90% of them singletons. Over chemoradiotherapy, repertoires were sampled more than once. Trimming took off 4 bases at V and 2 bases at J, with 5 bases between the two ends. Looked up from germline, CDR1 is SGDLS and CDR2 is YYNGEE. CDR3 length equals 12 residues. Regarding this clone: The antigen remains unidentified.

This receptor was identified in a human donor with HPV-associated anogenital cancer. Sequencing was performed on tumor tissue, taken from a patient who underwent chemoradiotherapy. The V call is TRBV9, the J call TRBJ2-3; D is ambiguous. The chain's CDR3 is CASSRLTDTQYF. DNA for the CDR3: TGTGCCAGCAGCCGACTCACAGATACGCAGTATTTT.